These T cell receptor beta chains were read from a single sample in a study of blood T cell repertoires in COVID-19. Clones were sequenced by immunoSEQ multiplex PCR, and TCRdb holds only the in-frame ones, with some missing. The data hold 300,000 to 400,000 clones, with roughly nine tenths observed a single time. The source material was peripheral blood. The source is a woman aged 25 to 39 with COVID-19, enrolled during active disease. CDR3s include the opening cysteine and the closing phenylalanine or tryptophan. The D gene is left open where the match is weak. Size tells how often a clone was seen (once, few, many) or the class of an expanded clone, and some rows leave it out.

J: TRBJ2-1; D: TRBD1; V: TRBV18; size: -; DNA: TGTGCCAGCTCACCTCAGACAGGGCTCGACAATGAGCAGTTCTTC; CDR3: CASSPQTGLDNEQFF
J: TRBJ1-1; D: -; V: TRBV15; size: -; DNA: TGTGCCACCACCGATCCCCGGGGGAAAATGAACACTGAAGCTTTCTTT; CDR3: CATTDPRGKMNTEAFF
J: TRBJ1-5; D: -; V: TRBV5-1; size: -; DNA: TGCGCCAGCAGCCTCGGGACACTTAATCAGCCCCAGCATTTT; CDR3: CASSLGTLNQPQHF
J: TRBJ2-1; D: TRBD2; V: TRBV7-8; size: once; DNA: TGTGCCAGCAGCTCATTATCCGGGACTACAATCTACAATGAGCAGTTCTTC; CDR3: CASSSLSGTTIYNEQFF
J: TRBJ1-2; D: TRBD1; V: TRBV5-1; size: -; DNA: TGCGCCAGCAGCTTCCCCTCCTCCAGGGGGGACTACACCTTC; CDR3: CASSFPSSRGDYTF
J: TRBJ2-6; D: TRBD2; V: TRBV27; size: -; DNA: TGTGCCAGCAGTCAGTCTAGCGGGAGGGCTGGGGCCAACGTCCTGACTTTC; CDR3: CASSQSSGRAGANVLTF
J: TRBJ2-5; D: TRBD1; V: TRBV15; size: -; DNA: TGTGCCACCAGCAGAGTCGCGGGACAGGGTCAAGAGACCCAGTACTTC; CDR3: CATSRVAGQGQETQYF
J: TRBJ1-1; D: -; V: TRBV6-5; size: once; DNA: TGTGCCAGCAGTTACTCGACAGCGAACACTGAAGCTTTCTTT; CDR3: CASSYSTANTEAFF
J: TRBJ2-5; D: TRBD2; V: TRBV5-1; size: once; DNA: TGCGCCAGCAGCTCCCGACTAGCGGGAGTGGAGACCCAGTACTTC; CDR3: CASSSRLAGVETQYF
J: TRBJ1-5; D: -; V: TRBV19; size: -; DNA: TGTGCCAGTAGTCGGGGGGGGGATCAGCCCCAGCATTTT; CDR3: CASSRGGDQPQHF
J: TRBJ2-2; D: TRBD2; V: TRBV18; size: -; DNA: TGTGCCAGCTCACCACCCGGGAGGTCGCAGGGCTCGAACACCGGGGAGCTGTTTTTT; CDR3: CASSPPGRSQGSNTGELFF
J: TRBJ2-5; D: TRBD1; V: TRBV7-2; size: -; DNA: TGTGCCAGCAGCCCCCGCAGGGGGTTAGGGGAGACCCAGTACTTC; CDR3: CASSPRRGLGETQYF
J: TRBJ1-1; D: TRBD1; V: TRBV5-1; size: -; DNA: TGCGCCAGCAGCTTAAGGACAGGGCCGGGAACTGAAGCTTTCTTT; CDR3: CASSLRTGPGTEAFF
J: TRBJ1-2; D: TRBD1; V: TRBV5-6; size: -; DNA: TGTGCCAGCAGCTTTGGGACAGGATCCTATGGCTACACCTTC; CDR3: CASSFGTGSYGYTF
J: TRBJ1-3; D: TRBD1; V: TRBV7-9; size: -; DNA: TGTGCCAGCAGCTCATCGGACAGGGCCTGGCGAGGAAACACCATATATTTT; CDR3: CASSSSDRAWRGNTIYF
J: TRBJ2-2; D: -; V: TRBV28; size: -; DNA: TGTGCCAGCAGTCGCGGGGACACCGGGGAGCTGTTTTTT; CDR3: CASSRGDTGELFF
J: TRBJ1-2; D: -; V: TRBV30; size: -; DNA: TGTGCCTGGCTTCGACTCCTATCGGATGGCTACACCTTC; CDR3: CAWLRLLSDGYTF
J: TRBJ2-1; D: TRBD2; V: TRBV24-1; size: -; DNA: TGTGCCACCGGACTAGCGGGAAAAAATGAGCAGTTCTTC; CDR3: CATGLAGKNEQFF
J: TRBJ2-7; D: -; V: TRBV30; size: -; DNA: TGTGCCTGGAGCGCTGACAGTCCCGAGCAGTACTTC; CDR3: CAWSADSPEQYF
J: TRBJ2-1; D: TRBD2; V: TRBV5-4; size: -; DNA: TGTGCCAGCAGCTTGGGCGCTAGCGGGAGGGGTGAGCAGTTCTTC; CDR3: CASSLGASGRGEQFF
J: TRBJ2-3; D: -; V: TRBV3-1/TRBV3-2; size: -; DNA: TGTGCCAGCAGCCAAGACTTGGGACTCCTTAACACAGATACGCAGTATTTT; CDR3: CASSQDLGLLNTDTQYF
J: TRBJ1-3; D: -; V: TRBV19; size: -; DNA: TGTGCCAGTAGTATAGTCATGACAGCTACCTCTGGAAACACCATATATTTT; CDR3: CASSIVMTATSGNTIYF
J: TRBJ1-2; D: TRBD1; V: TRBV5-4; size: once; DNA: TGTGCCAGCAGCCAGAGAGGACAGGATGATTATGGCTACACCTTC; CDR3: CASSQRGQDDYGYTF
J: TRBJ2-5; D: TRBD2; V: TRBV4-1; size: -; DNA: TGCGCCAGCAGACCTACCGGGACTAACAAAGAGACCCAGTACTTC; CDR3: CASRPTGTNKETQYF
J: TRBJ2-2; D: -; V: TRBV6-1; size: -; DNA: TGTGCCAGCAGTGAACAGGGGAACACCGGGGAGCTGTTTTTT; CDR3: CASSEQGNTGELFF
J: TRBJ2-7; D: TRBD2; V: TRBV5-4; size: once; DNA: TGTGCCAGCAGCTTAGGGGCTAGCGGGAGTACCCACGAGCAGTACTTC; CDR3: CASSLGASGSTHEQYF
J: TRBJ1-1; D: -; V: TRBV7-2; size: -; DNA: TGTGCCAGCAGCACTACTCAGGGAGGTGAAGCTTTCTTT; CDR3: CASSTTQGGEAFF
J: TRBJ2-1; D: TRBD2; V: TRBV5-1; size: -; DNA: TGCGCCAGCTCGCTAGCGGGAGGCATTCTTAGCTCCTACAATGAGCAGTTCTTC; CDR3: CASSLAGGILSSYNEQFF
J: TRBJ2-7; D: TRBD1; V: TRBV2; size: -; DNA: TGTGCCAGCAGTGAAGGGTCAGGGGGCGCAGAGGAGCAGTACTTC; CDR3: CASSEGSGGAEEQYF
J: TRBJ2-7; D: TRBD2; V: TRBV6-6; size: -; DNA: TGTGCCAGCAGTTACAGGCGGGAGAGCACCTACGAGCAGTACTTC; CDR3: CASSYRRESTYEQYF
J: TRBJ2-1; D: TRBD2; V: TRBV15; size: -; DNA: TGTGCCACCAGCAGAGGGACTAGTGCCTACAATGAGCAGTTCTTC; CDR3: CATSRGTSAYNEQFF
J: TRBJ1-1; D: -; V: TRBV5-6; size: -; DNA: TGTGCCAGCAGCTTACAAAAACAGGGGAACACTGAAGCTTTCTTT; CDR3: CASSLQKQGNTEAFF
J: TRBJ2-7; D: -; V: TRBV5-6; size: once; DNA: TGTGCCAGCAGCCCTGGGACTGCTACCTACGAGCAGTACTTC; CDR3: CASSPGTATYEQYF
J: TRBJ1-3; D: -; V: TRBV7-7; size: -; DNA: TGTGCCAGCAGCCCTTTTGACAGGAGCTCTGGAAACACCATATATTTT; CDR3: CASSPFDRSSGNTIYF
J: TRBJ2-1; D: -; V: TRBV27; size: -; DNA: TGTGCCAGCAGCAGTACGGGGGACAGCTTCTACAATGAGCAGTTCTTC; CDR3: CASSSTGDSFYNEQFF
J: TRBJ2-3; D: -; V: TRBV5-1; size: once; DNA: TGCGCCAGCAGCTTGGAGGAGACAGATACGCAGTATTTT; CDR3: CASSLEETDTQYF
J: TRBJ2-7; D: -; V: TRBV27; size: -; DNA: TGTGCCAGCAGTCCAATGACAGGCTCCGTATACGAGCAGTACTTC; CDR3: CASSPMTGSVYEQYF
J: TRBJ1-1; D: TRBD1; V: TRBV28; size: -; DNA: TGTGCCAGCAGGTTGGCCGGGACAGGTGCTTTCTTT; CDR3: CASRLAGTGAFF
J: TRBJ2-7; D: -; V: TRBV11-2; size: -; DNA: TGTGCCAGCAGCTGGTCCCAGACAGGCTCCTACGAGCAGTACTTC; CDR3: CASSWSQTGSYEQYF
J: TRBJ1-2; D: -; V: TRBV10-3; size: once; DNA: TGTGCCACCATCTCAGGGTTTGACTATGGCTACACCTTC; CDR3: CATISGFDYGYTF
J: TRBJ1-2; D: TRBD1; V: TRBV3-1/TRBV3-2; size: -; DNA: TGTGCCAGCAGCCTGCGGACAGGGGGCTTGCGTAACTATGGCTACACCTTC; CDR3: CASSLRTGGLRNYGYTF
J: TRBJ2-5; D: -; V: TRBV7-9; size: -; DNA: TGTGCCAGCAGCCTTGGACAGAAAGAGACCCAGTACTTC; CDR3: CASSLGQKETQYF
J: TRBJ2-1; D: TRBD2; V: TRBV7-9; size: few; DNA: TGTGCCAGCAGCTTAGCACTAGCGGAGGGCAATGAGCAGTTCTTC; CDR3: CASSLALAEGNEQFF
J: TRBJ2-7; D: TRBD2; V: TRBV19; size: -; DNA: TGTGCCAGTAGTACCGGAAAGGCGGGGGCCTACGAGCAGTACTTC; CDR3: CASSTGKAGAYEQYF
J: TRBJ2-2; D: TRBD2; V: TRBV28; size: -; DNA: TGTGCCAGCGGGGGACTAGCGGGGAATGCGAACACCGGGGAGCTGTTTTTT; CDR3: CASGGLAGNANTGELFF
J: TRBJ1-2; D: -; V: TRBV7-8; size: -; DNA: TGTGCCAGCAGCAATTCAAAAGGGGGAGGGGATGGCTACACCTTC; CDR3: CASSNSKGGGDGYTF